This TCR beta chain stems from a study of blood T cells in healthy people across ages. Between the trimmed V and J ends, which lost 4 bases and 4 bases, there was a span of 10 bases. Germline lookup yields CDR1 LNHDA and CDR2 SQIVND (reference sequence). This CDR3 is built from 13 residues. Study results and limitations: Among T cells, TCR beta diversity per million cells dropped roughly linearly as age rose.

Each of the donors had roughly 9.4 milliliters of peripheral blood drawn into EDTA-treated Vacutainer tubes. Details on this clonotype: Its specificity is not known.

A J-beta primer mix and a sample-barcoded 5' primer were used in a second PCR of about 7 to 12 cycles. TCRdb re-called the 5' RACE reads through MiXCR, storing one row per CDR3 protein. The repertoire has around 850,000 distinct CDR3 sequences, roughly 34% of them found once; the top ten carry over 10%. The sequenced material came from blood. The chain joins TRBV19 to TRBJ1-1; D is ambiguous. The sequence came from a man aged 18 to 29 in good health. The CDR3 sequence: CASSNRRTTEAFF. The CDR3 coding sequence is TGTGCCAGTAGTAACCGGAGAACCACTGAAGCTTTCTTT.